This TCR beta chain was recorded in a study of blood T cells in healthy people across ages. A second PCR of 7 to 11 cycles used a sample-barcoded 5' primer and a J-beta primer mix. MiXCR was run by TCRdb on the 5' RACE reads, yielding one entry per CDR3 protein. The table records 630,000 or so distinct CDR3 sequences, roughly 32% of them present only once. Total RNA was isolated from each sample in quantities of at least 5.5 micrograms. Turning to this clonotype: No antigen is known for it.

Study observations and caveats: Long-lived and aged donors differed, with more naive CD4+ cells and higher diversity in the long-lived. Estimated diversity that came from one million T cells was considered an underestimate. There was no known CMV status for donors, so expanded clonotype changes were possibly confounded.

CDR1 and CDR2 from the germline V gene are ENHRY and SYGVKD. The CDR3 loop spans 11 amino acids. The V end was cut by 6 bases, the J end by 10 bases, with 10 bases between. Sequencing was performed on blood. V is TRBV10-3 and J is TRBJ2-1, with D uncertain. This receptor was obtained from a woman at least 80 years old in good health. CDR3 loop: CAIRAASEQFF. The CDR3 bases are TGTGCCATCAGAGCCGCGTCAGAGCAGTTCTTC.